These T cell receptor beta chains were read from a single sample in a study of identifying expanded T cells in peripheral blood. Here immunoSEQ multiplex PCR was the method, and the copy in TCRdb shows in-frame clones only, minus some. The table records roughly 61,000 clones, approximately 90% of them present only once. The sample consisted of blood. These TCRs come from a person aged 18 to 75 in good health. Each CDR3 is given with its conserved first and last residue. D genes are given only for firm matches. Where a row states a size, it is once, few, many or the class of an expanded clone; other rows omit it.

CDR3aa: CASSSRPEGLNTEAFF; CDR3nt: TGTGCCAGCAGCTCCCGGCCGGAGGGTCTGAACACTGAAGCTTTCTTT; abundance: NA; j_gene: TRBJ1-1; v_gene: TRBV4-2; d_gene: NA
CDR3aa: CASSLTASKTEAFF; CDR3nt: TGCGCCAGCAGCTTGACAGCCTCGAAAACTGAAGCTTTCTTT; abundance: NA; j_gene: TRBJ1-1; v_gene: TRBV5-1; d_gene: NA
CDR3aa: CSGVTGNTEAFF; CDR3nt: TGCAGCGGAGTGACGGGGAACACTGAAGCTTTCTTT; abundance: NA; j_gene: TRBJ1-1; v_gene: TRBV29-1; d_gene: NA
CDR3aa: CASSGPEQYF; CDR3nt: TGTGCCAGCAGCGGGCCCGAGCAGTACTTC; abundance: few; j_gene: TRBJ2-7; v_gene: TRBV28; d_gene: NA
CDR3aa: CASTPGGGGTSSPYEQYF; CDR3nt: TGTGCCAGCACCCCGGGGGGGGGTGGGACATCAAGCCCCTACGAGCAGTACTTC; abundance: NA; j_gene: TRBJ2-7; v_gene: TRBV7-6; d_gene: TRBD2
CDR3aa: CASSKNTHRGRAFF; CDR3nt: TGTGCCAGTAGTAAAAACACCCACAGGGGACGAGCTTTCTTT; abundance: NA; j_gene: TRBJ1-1; v_gene: TRBV19; d_gene: TRBD1
CDR3aa: CASRREGGREQYF; CDR3nt: TGTGCCAGCCGAAGGGAAGGCGGCAGAGAGCAGTACTTC; abundance: NA; j_gene: TRBJ2-7; v_gene: TRBV6-1; d_gene: NA
CDR3aa: CATSRPSGGEEFF; CDR3nt: TGTGCCACCAGCAGACCCTCGGGAGGGGAGGAGTTCTTC; abundance: NA; j_gene: TRBJ2-1; v_gene: TRBV15; d_gene: TRBD2
CDR3aa: CASSYSSPANYGYTF; CDR3nt: TGTGCCAGCAGTTACTCGTCGCCAGCTAACTATGGCTACACCTTC; abundance: NA; j_gene: TRBJ1-2; v_gene: TRBV6-5; d_gene: NA
CDR3aa: CASRGPGITTQYF; CDR3nt: TGTGCCAGCAGAGGACCCGGCATTACGACGCAGTACTTC; abundance: NA; j_gene: TRBJ2-7; v_gene: TRBV28; d_gene: NA
CDR3aa: CASSLNKNTEAFF; CDR3nt: TGTGCCAGCAGCTTAAACAAGAACACTGAAGCTTTCTTT; abundance: NA; j_gene: TRBJ1-1; v_gene: TRBV7-8; d_gene: NA
CDR3aa: CASAGQFSNYGYTF; CDR3nt: TGTGCCAGCGCTGGACAGTTTAGTAACTATGGCTACACCTTC; abundance: once; j_gene: TRBJ1-2; v_gene: TRBV2; d_gene: NA
CDR3aa: CASSLGENTEAFF; CDR3nt: TGTGCCAGCAGCTTGGGAGAGAACACTGAAGCTTTCTTT; abundance: NA; j_gene: TRBJ1-1; v_gene: TRBV5-8; d_gene: NA
CDR3aa: CASSPNTDTQYF; CDR3nt: TGTGCCAGCAGTCCCAACACAGATACGCAGTATTTT; abundance: NA; j_gene: TRBJ2-3; v_gene: TRBV7-2; d_gene: NA
CDR3aa: CAGNGASTDTQYF; CDR3nt: TGTGCCGGCAACGGGGCTAGCACAGATACGCAGTATTTT; abundance: NA; j_gene: TRBJ2-3; v_gene: TRBV6-1; d_gene: NA
CDR3aa: CASSQGTGFNEKLFF; CDR3nt: TGTGCCAGCAGCCAAGGGACAGGTTTTAATGAAAAACTGTTTTTT; abundance: NA; j_gene: TRBJ1-4; v_gene: TRBV4-2; d_gene: TRBD1
CDR3aa: CASSLRGLAPYEQYF; CDR3nt: TGTGCCAGCAGTTTAAGGGGGTTAGCCCCCTACGAGCAGTACTTC; abundance: NA; j_gene: TRBJ2-7; v_gene: TRBV27; d_gene: NA
CDR3aa: CASSLTRLAQNEQFF; CDR3nt: TGCGCCAGCAGCTTGACTCGACTAGCCCAAAATGAGCAGTTCTTC; abundance: NA; j_gene: TRBJ2-1; v_gene: TRBV5-1; d_gene: TRBD2
CDR3aa: CASSLYSTGAGNTIYF; CDR3nt: TGCGCCAGCAGTTTATATTCGACAGGCGCTGGAAACACCATATATTTT; abundance: NA; j_gene: TRBJ1-3; v_gene: TRBV5-1; d_gene: NA
CDR3aa: CASSPWGGALDEQYF; CDR3nt: TGTGCCAGTAGTCCCTGGGGAGGGGCATTAGATGAGCAGTACTTC; abundance: NA; j_gene: TRBJ2-7; v_gene: TRBV19; d_gene: TRBD2